A single sample gave rise to the 21 T cell receptor beta chains below, sequenced in a study of cytomegalovirus exposure and HLA in healthy donors. With 60 Vbeta and 13 Jbeta primers, the PCR was carried out. Clones were sequenced by immunoSEQ multiplex PCR, and TCRdb holds only the in-frame ones, with some missing. The sample has 130,000 to 150,000 clones; more than 70% are singletons. Input material: PBMCs. Source of these receptors: a woman aged 45-65 years in good health and CMV-seronegative.

V usage is TRBV7-2 and J usage is TRBJ2-7; 8 bases agree with TRBD1. This CDR3 spans 15 amino acids. The ends lost 4 bases at V and 4 bases at J; junction bases unmatched: 9. Looked up from germline, CDR1 is SGHTA and CDR2 is FQGNSA. CDR3 nucleotide sequence: TGTGCCAGCAGCTATGCGGACAGGGTATATTACGAGCAGTACTTC. Translating gives CASSYADRVYYEQYF. Full variable domain (rest looked up from reference TRBV7-2 and TRBJ2-7): GAGVSQSPSNKVTEKGKDVELRCDPISGHTALYWYRQSLGQGLEFLIYFQGNSAPDKSGLPSDRFSAERTGGSVSTLTIQRTQQEDSAVYLCASSYADRVYYEQYFGPGTRLTVT.

V and J are TRBV5-4 and TRBJ2-1; 9 nucleotides agree with TRBD2. V lost 0 bases, J lost 9 bases, and 7 bases stayed unmatched. The V gene's germline CDR1 is SGHNT and CDR2 YYREEE (reference sequence). This CDR3 has 15 amino acids. CDR3 nucleotides: TGTGCCAGCAGCTTGGTGGCGGGGGGGCCGGGTGAGCAGTTCTTC. Its protein is CASSLVAGGPGEQFF.

In regard to this clone: The junction departs from the called germline gene at one end, perhaps through a read error. The chain carries TRBV7-2 and TRBJ1-1; 8 bases line up with TRBD1. The CDR3 contains 14 residues. In germline, CDR1 is SGHTA, CDR2 FQGNSA. Here the CDR3 DNA reads TGTGCCAGCAGCCCCTGGACAGGGAGCACTGAAGCTTCCTTT. Translating gives CASSPWTGSTEASF.

This clone was found a few times. V and J are TRBV6-5 and TRBJ1-3, with 7 nucleotides matching TRBD1. V dropped 6 bases and J dropped 2; count of bases not matched to a gene: 7. The CDR3 is 15 residues long. Germline assignment: CDR1 MNHEY and CDR2 SVGAGI. CDR3 loop: CASRGITGAGNTIYF. The DNA for the CDR3 is TGTGCCAGCAGGGGGATCACAGGGGCTGGAAACACCATATATTTT.

The V call is TRBV29-1, the J call TRBJ1-1; 7 nucleotides agree with TRBD1. The germline V gene has CDR1 SQVTM and CDR2 ANQGSEA. The V segment lost 4 bases and the J segment 0 bases; nucleotides outside the gene matches: 5. This CDR3 contains 14 residues. The DNA for the CDR3 is TGCAGCGTTGCGCAGGGGGGTATGAACACTGAAGCTTTCTTT. It specifies CSVAQGGMNTEAFF.

The V call is TRBV7-2, the J call TRBJ2-2; weak D call: TRBD2 (5 bases). The CDR3 consists of 15 residues. Trimming removed 7 bases from V and 0 bases from J, with 12 bases in between. Germline lookup yields CDR1 SGHTA and CDR2 FQGNSA. The CDR3: CASNPSGANTGELFF. In DNA, the CDR3 is TGTGCCAGCAACCCATCCGGGGCGAACACCGGGGAGCTGTTTTTT. Using reference TRBV7-2 and TRBJ2-2 for the parts outside the CDR3, the full variable domain is GAGVSQSPSNKVTEKGKDVELRCDPISGHTALYWYRQSLGQGLEFLIYFQGNSAPDKSGLPSDRFSAERTGGSVSTLTIQRTQQEDSAVYLCASNPSGANTGELFFGEGSRLTVL.

J is TRBJ1-2 and V is TRBV6-5; 7 bases map to TRBD1. The CDR3 is 13 residues long. J was trimmed by 4 bases and V by 4 bases; bases with no gene match: 3. Per germline, CDR1 MNHEY and CDR2 SVGAGI. The chain's CDR3 is CASSSGQAYGYTF. Written as DNA, the CDR3 is TGTGCCAGCAGTTCCGGACAGGCCTATGGCTACACCTTC.

This clone has a handful of counts. This chain connects TRBV6-5 to TRBJ1-2, with D perhaps matching TRBD1 (5 bases). Germline-derived CDR1 and CDR2 are MNHEY and SVGAGI. Trimming stripped 5 bases from V and 7 bases from J, with 17 bases between. The CDR3 consists of 14 residues. The CDR3 loop reads CASSEGGATAGYTF. The CDR3, as DNA: TGTGCCAGCAGTGAAGGAGGGGCGACCGCTGGCTACACCTTC.

This clone has a single count. This chain connects TRBV7-8 to TRBJ2-7, with TRBD1 matching over 8 bases. CDR3 size: 15 residues. CDR1 and CDR2 (germline): SGHVS, FQNEAQ. V gave up 5 bases and J gave up 0 bases; unmatched junction bases: 6. The CDR3 spells CASSDTGGNSYEQYF. CDR3 DNA sequence: TGTGCCAGCAGCGACACAGGGGGTAACTCCTACGAGCAGTACTTC.

This CDR3 is CASSQERGDTQYF. The CDR3 DNA reads TGTGCCAGCAGCCAAGAACGGGGAGATACGCAGTATTTT. The chain links TRBV4-2 to TRBJ2-3, with D possibly matching TRBD2 (5 bases). Germline V gene lookup returns CDR1 LGHNA and CDR2 YNFKEQ. CDR3 length equals 13 residues. V lost 0 bases and J 5 bases, leaving 6 bases between the germline ends.

This chain links TRBV5-1 with TRBJ1-1; D ambiguous. The germline V gene has CDR1 SGHRS and CDR2 YFSETQ. The CDR3 has 12 amino acids. Trimming removed 0 bases from V and 3 bases from J, with 3 bases in between. CDR3 in amino acids: CASSLADTEAFF. CDR3 DNA sequence: TGCGCCAGCAGCTTGGCGGACACTGAAGCTTTCTTT. The full variable domain, with the rest looked up from reference TRBV5-1 and TRBJ1-1, is KAGVTQTPRYLIKTRGQQVTLSCSPISGHRSVSWYQQTPGQGLQFLFEYFSETQRNKGNFPGRFSGRQFSNSRSEMNVSTLELGDSALYLCASSLADTEAFFGQGTRLTVV.

The V gene is TRBV5-5, the J gene TRBJ1-2; no definite D call. This CDR3 has 14 amino acids. V was clipped by 0 bases and J by 1 base, with 7 bases between them. Germline CDR1 and CDR2: SGHKS and YYEKEE (reference sequence). The CDR3 loop is CASSLATFNYGYTF. The CDR3, as DNA: TGTGCCAGCAGCTTGGCCACATTTAACTATGGCTACACCTTC.

The chain has TRBV2 and TRBJ2-1; 15 bases align to TRBD2. Trimming removed 7 bases from V and 6 bases from J; junction bases left unmatched: 4. Germline V gives CDR1 SNHLY, CDR2 FYNNEI. The CDR3 sequence is 15 residues long. CDR3 residues: CASTGLAGGGNEQFF. DNA of the CDR3: TGTGCCAGCACCGGACTAGCGGGGGGGGGCAATGAGCAGTTCTTC.

This chain uses TRBV9 with TRBJ2-5; 10 bases match TRBD2. Unmatched junction bases numbered 2, after V lost 1 base and J lost 2 bases. Germline CDR1 SGDLS, CDR2 YYNGEE. The CDR3 is made up of 15 amino acids. In nucleotides, the CDR3 is TGTGCCAGCAGCGTAACAGCGGGGGGGCAAGAGACCCAGTACTTC. Its translation is CASSVTAGGQETQYF.

The chain carries TRBV15 and TRBJ1-5; maybe TRBD1 (6 bases). Germline V gene sequence: CDR1 LNHNV, CDR2 YYDKDF (reference sequence). The CDR3 totals 20 residues. The germline V and J ends were trimmed by 3 bases and 0 bases, with 24 bases remaining between them. The CDR3 protein is CATSSPKGDYNSYSNQPQHF. CDR3 nucleotides: TGTGCCACCAGCAGTCCCAAGGGGGACTATAACTCTTATAGCAATCAGCCCCAGCATTTT.

The V gene is TRBV19, the J gene TRBJ2-5; 11 bases are shared with TRBD1. J was trimmed by 6 bases and V by 3 bases; bases with no gene match: 3. This CDR3 has 14 amino acids. Germline assignment: CDR1 LNHDA and CDR2 SQIVND (reference sequence). The CDR3 reads CASSIGQGAQTQYF. The CDR3 region has the DNA TGTGCCAGTAGTATTGGACAGGGGGCCCAGACCCAGTACTTC.

The gene calls are TRBV6-5 and TRBJ2-5; D gene ambiguous. Trimming removed 2 bases from V and 3 bases from J, with 10 bases in between. CDR1 is MNHEY, CDR2 SVGAGI, per germline. The CDR3 totals 14 residues. This chain's CDR3 is CASSYLRSKETQYF. The CDR3 bases are TGTGCCAGCAGTTACCTTAGGAGTAAAGAGACCCAGTACTTC.

There are a few counts of this clone. The gene calls are TRBV6-4 and TRBJ2-2; 13 nucleotides match TRBD2. V shed 5 bases, J shed 5 bases, and the junction held 8 bases outside the gene matches. The germline V gene has CDR1 MRHNA and CDR2 SNTAGT. The CDR3 consists of 17 residues. The CDR3 sequence is CASSTLAGGPGTGELFF. In nucleotides, the CDR3 is TGTGCCAGCAGTACACTAGCGGGGGGGCCGGGAACCGGGGAGCTGTTTTTT.

CDR3 loop: CASSLGLSSYNEQFF. CDR3 DNA sequence: TGTGCCAGCAGCTTAGGACTTAGCTCCTACAATGAGCAGTTCTTC. The chain uses TRBV13 and TRBJ2-1; no reliable D call. Germline V gene sequence: CDR1 PRHDT, CDR2 FYEKMQ (reference sequence). This CDR3 is built from 15 residues. Trimming cost V 0 bases and J 0 bases, with 6 bases left between them.

This chain uses TRBV6-5 with TRBJ1-1, with a tentative D call TRBD1 (6 bases). V lost 6 bases and J 8 bases, leaving 16 bases between the germline ends. Germline V gene data show CDR1 as MNHEY and CDR2 as SVGAGI. The CDR3 is 13 amino acids. The DNA for the CDR3 is TGTGCCAGCAGGTACAGGGAGGGGGGGGAAGCTTTCTTT. Protein: CASRYREGGEAFF.

The rearrangement joins TRBV6-6 to TRBJ1-1; perhaps TRBD1 as D (6 bases). V lost 0 bases to trimming and J lost 1 base, with 9 bases between them. The CDR3 consists of 15 residues. Germline V gives CDR1 MNHNY, CDR2 SVGAGI (reference sequence). CDR3 DNA: TGTGCCAGCAGTTACTCAGCCAGGGGGAACACTGAAGCTTTCTTT. It yields the protein CASSYSARGNTEAFF.